This is a list of T cell receptor beta chains from one sample in a study of EBV T-cell therapy then PD-1 blockade in nasopharyngeal carcinoma. Repertoires were generated with immunoSEQ multiplex PCR, while TCRdb's copy carries only in-frame clones and drops some. The sample shows roughly 20,000 clones, almost 85% of them seen only once. These receptors' targets are unknown. Sequencing was performed on CD8+ T cells from blood, taken around day 35 from a patient whose treatment included autologous EBV-specific T cells and nivolumab. The receptors come from a man aged 35-49 years with nasopharyngeal carcinoma. The CDR3 runs from the conserved cysteine through the conserved F or W. The D gene is left open where the match is weak. The size of a clone is reported for some rows only, either as once, few or many, or as a class for expanded clones.

>TRBJ1-1|NA|TRBV29-1|NA
CSVIWVENTEAFF
TGCAGCGTTATATGGGTCGAGAACACTGAAGCTTTCTTT
>TRBJ2-5|NA|TRBV28|NA
CASSLLTGLGETQYF
TGTGCCAGCAGTTTACTGACAGGCCTGGGGGAGACCCAGTACTTC
>TRBJ2-5|NA|TRBV7-6|NA
CASSLGWSAGETQYF
TGTGCCAGCAGCTTAGGATGGTCAGCAGGGGAGACCCAGTACTTC
>TRBJ1-2|NA|TRBV27|NA
CASSSGALGGYTF
TGTGCCAGCAGCTCCGGGGCCCTGGGTGGCTACACCTTC
>TRBJ2-1|NA|TRBV7-9|NA
CASSPSDMGRNEQFF
TGTGCCAGCAGCCCAAGTGATATGGGGCGGAATGAGCAGTTCTTC
>TRBJ2-7|NA|TRBV7-9|NA
CASSSAEGLSSDEQYF
TGTGCCAGCAGCTCCGCGGAGGGACTGTCCTCGGACGAGCAGTACTTC
>TRBJ2-5|TRBD2|TRBV2|once
CASRVPTSGGPQETQYF
TGTGCCAGCAGGGTTCCGACTAGCGGGGGGCCCCAAGAGACCCAGTACTTC
>TRBJ2-2|TRBD1|TRBV6-4|NA
CASSDLGQGNTGELFF
TGTGCCAGCAGTGACTTGGGACAGGGAAATACCGGGGAGCTGTTTTTT
>TRBJ2-3|TRBD2|TRBV7-8|NA
CASSFFKTSGGLDTDTQYF
TGTGCCAGCAGCTTTTTCAAGACTAGCGGGGGGCTAGACACAGATACGCAGTATTTT
>TRBJ2-3|NA|TRBV27|NA
CASSSPPYNFGTDTQYF
TGTGCCAGCAGTTCTCCGCCCTACAATTTCGGCACAGATACGCAGTATTTT
>TRBJ2-1|NA|TRBV27|NA
CASSLSTAYNEQFF
TGTGCCAGCAGTTTATCGACAGCCTACAATGAGCAGTTCTTC
>TRBJ1-1|TRBD1|TRBV6-4|NA
CASSERGGQGAVEAFF
TGTGCCAGCAGTGAGAGAGGGGGACAGGGGGCTGTTGAAGCTTTCTTT
>TRBJ1-5|TRBD1|TRBV29-1|few
CSADLTGQGQPQHF
TGCAGCGCCGATCTGACAGGACAGGGTCAGCCCCAGCATTTT
>TRBJ2-5|TRBD2|TRBV11-2|NA
CASSLDWTSGGQETQYF
TGTGCCAGCAGCTTAGACTGGACTAGCGGGGGACAAGAGACCCAGTACTTC
>TRBJ2-7|NA|TRBV18|NA
CASSLEPWAYEQYF
TGTGCCAGCTCATTGGAACCTTGGGCGTACGAGCAGTACTTC
>TRBJ2-1|NA|TRBV23-1|NA
CASSQSNSAPYNEQFF
TGCGCCAGCAGTCAATCGAACAGCGCGCCCTACAATGAGCAGTTCTTC
>TRBJ2-2|NA|TRBV6-1|NA
CASSEALGDTGELFF
TGTGCCAGCAGTGAAGCGCTGGGGGACACCGGGGAGCTATTTTTT
>TRBJ1-5|NA|TRBV28|NA
CASSPQGLSQPQHF
TGTGCCAGCAGTCCCCAGGGGTTGAGTCAGCCCCAGCATTTT
>TRBJ2-7|NA|TRBV5-1|NA
CASSLGPKRGDEQYF
TGCGCCAGCAGCTTGGGGCCGAAACGCGGGGACGAGCAGTACTTC
>TRBJ2-7|NA|TRBV6-5|NA
CASSYDPIGAEQYF
TGTGCCAGCAGTTACGATCCTATAGGGGCCGAGCAGTACTTC
>TRBJ1-5|NA|TRBV4-2|NA
CASSQDVHSNQPQHF
TGTGCCAGCAGCCAAGACGTTCATAGCAATCAGCCCCAGCATTTT
>TRBJ2-7|NA|TRBV6-6|NA
CASSYSTGPGEQYF
TGTGCCAGCAGTTACTCGACGGGACCTGGCGAGCAGTACTTC
>TRBJ2-3|TRBD2|TRBV4-3|once
CASSQEASGDDDTDTQYF
TGCGCCAGCAGCCAAGAAGCTAGCGGGGATGATGACACAGATACGCAGTATTTT
>TRBJ2-2|TRBD2|TRBV24-1|NA
CATNREGWTGELFF
TGTGCCACCAACCGGGAGGGGTGGACCGGGGAGCTGTTTTTT
>TRBJ2-1|NA|TRBV6-2/TRBV6-3|NA
CASSTGSWGNEQFF
TGTGCCAGCAGTACCGGGTCCTGGGGCAATGAGCAGTTCTTC
>TRBJ2-7|TRBD1|TRBV6-6|NA
CASSRTGDAYEQYF
TGTGCCAGCAGCCGGACAGGCGATGCCTACGAGCAGTACTTC
>TRBJ1-1|NA|TRBV11-3|NA
CASSPPLSAEAFF
TGTGCCAGCAGCCCTCCCCTATCGGCTGAAGCTTTCTTT
>TRBJ2-2|TRBD1|TRBV5-6|NA
CASTVTGGNTGELFF
TGTGCCAGCACGGTAACAGGGGGGAACACCGGGGAGCTGTTTTTT
>TRBJ2-3|NA|TRBV6-2/TRBV6-3|NA
CASSYEGVSDTQYF
TGTGCCAGCAGTTACGAAGGGGTCTCAGATACGCAGTATTTT
>TRBJ1-1|NA|TRBV27|NA
CASSFLGSTEAFF
TGTGCCAGCAGTTTTTTGGGGTCCACTGAAGCTTTCTTT
>TRBJ1-6|NA|TRBV13|NA
CASSSATGGSPLHF
TGTGCCAGCAGCTCGGCGACAGGCGGGTCACCCCTCCACTTT
>TRBJ2-7|NA|TRBV5-1|NA
CASSSTPDSSYEQYF
TGCGCCAGCAGCTCCACCCCGGACAGTTCCTACGAGCAGTACTTC
>TRBJ1-4|NA|TRBV6-5|NA
CASSSYGRNEKLFF
TGTGCCAGCAGTTCCTACGGACGGAATGAAAAACTGTTTTTT
>TRBJ2-7|TRBD1|TRBV9|NA
CASGRDRASYEQYF
TGTGCCAGCGGACGGGACAGGGCGTCCTACGAGCAGTACTTC
>TRBJ2-2|TRBD2|TRBV3-1/TRBV3-2|NA
CASREPGLASGELFF
TGTGCCAGCAGAGAGCCGGGACTAGCCTCCGGGGAGCTGTTTTTT
>TRBJ2-7|NA|TRBV27|few
CATYSSSYEQYF
TGTGCCACTTACAGCAGCTCCTACGAGCAGTACTTC
>TRBJ2-5|TRBD1|TRBV28|NA
CASRPAGTGETQYF
TGTGCCAGCAGACCAGCCGGGACAGGGGAGACCCAGTACTTC
>TRBJ2-7|NA|TRBV29-1|NA
CSVEGGESYEQYF
TGCAGCGTTGAAGGGGGGGAATCCTACGAGCAGTACTTC
>TRBJ2-7|TRBD2|TRBV19|NA
CASGFGMGGYEQYF
TGTGCCAGCGGATTCGGGATGGGAGGGTACGAGCAGTACTTC
>TRBJ2-1|NA|TRBV4-1|NA
CASSQAPPGRQDEQFF
TGCGCCAGCAGCCAAGCCCCACCGGGACGCCAGGATGAGCAGTTCTTC
>TRBJ2-2|NA|TRBV27|NA
CASSPLGSRANTGELFF
TGTGCCAGCAGTCCTCTCGGGAGCCGGGCGAACACCGGGGAGCTGTTTTTT
>TRBJ1-6|NA|TRBV5-6|NA
CASSLRQYASPLHF
TGTGCCAGCAGCTTAAGGCAGTATGCTTCACCCCTCCACTTT
>TRBJ2-7|TRBD1|TRBV28|NA
CASSLRQGAPRQYF
TGTGCCAGCAGTCTCCGGCAGGGGGCGCCTCGGCAGTACTTC
>TRBJ2-7|TRBD1|TRBV7-8|NA
CASSFTGQGAYEQYF
TGTGCCAGCAGCTTCACGGGACAGGGGGCCTACGAGCAGTACTTC
>TRBJ2-7|NA|TRBV27|NA
CASSNRDAYEQYF
TGTGCCAGCAGTAACCGGGACGCCTACGAGCAGTACTTC
>TRBJ1-6|NA|TRBV7-6|NA
CASSLAGGGDLRDSPLHF
TGTGCCAGCAGCTTAGCGGGAGGAGGGGACTTGAGGGATTCACCCCTCCACTTT
>TRBJ1-6|NA|TRBV7-9|NA
CASSSNNSPLHF
TGTGCCAGCAGCTCAAATAATTCACCCCTCCACTTT
>TRBJ2-5|TRBD1|TRBV6-4|NA
CASSEPRQGRETQYF
TGTGCCAGCAGCGAGCCTCGACAGGGGAGAGAGACCCAGTACTTC
>TRBJ1-1|TRBD1|TRBV6-4|few
CASSRGTGVLNTEAFF
TGTGCCAGCAGTCGCGGGACAGGGGTTCTGAACACTGAAGCTTTCTTT